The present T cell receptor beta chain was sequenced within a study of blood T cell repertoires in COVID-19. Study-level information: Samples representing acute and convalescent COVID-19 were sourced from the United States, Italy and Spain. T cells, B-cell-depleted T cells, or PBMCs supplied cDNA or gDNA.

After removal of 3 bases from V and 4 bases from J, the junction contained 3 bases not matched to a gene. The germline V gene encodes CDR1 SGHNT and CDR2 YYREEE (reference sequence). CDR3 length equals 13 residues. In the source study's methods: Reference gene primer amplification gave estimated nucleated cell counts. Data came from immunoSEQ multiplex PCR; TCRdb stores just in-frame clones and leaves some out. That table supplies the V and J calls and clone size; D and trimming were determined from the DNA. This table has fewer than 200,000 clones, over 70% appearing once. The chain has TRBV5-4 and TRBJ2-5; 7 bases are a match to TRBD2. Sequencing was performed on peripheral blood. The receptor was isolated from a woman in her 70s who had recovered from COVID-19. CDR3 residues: CASSSWEGETQYF. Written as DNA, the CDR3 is TGTGCCAGCAGCTCATGGGAGGGAGAGACCCAGTACTTC.